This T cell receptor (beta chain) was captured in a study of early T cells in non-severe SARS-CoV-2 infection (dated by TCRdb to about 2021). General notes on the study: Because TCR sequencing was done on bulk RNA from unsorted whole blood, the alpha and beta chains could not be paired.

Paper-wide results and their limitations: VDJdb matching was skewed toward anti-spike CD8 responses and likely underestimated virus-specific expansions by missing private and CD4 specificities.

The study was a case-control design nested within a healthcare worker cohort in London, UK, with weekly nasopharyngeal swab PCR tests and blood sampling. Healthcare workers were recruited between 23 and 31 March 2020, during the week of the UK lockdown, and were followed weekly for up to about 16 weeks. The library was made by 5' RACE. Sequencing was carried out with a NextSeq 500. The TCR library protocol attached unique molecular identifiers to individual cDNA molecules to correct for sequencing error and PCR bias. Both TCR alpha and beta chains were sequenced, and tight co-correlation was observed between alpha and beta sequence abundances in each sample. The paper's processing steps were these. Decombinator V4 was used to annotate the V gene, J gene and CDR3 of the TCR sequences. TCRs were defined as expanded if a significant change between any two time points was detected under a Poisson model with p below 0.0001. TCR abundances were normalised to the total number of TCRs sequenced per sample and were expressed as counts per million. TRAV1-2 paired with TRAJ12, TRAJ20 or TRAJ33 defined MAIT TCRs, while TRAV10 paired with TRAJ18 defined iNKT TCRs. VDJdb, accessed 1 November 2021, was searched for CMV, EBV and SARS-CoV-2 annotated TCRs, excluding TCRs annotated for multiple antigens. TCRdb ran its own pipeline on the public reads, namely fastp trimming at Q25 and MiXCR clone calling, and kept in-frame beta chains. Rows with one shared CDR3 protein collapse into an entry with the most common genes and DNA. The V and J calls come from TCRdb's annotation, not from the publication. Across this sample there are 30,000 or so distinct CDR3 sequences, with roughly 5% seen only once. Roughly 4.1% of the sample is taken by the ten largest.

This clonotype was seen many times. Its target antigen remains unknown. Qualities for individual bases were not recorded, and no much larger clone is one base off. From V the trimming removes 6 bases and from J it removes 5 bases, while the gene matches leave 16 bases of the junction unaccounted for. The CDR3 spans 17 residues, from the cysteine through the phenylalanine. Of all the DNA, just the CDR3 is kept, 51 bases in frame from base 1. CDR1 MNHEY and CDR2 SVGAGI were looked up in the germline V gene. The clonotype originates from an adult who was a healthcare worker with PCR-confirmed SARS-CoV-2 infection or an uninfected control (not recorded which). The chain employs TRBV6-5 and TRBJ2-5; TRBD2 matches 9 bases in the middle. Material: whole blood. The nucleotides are TGTGCCAGCAGAAAAGCGGGAGGCCAGGTCTTCGGGGAGACCCAGTACTTC. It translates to CASRKAGGQVFGETQYF.